This T cell receptor (beta chain) originates from a study of T cells in Graves' hyperthyroidism and ophthalmopathy. In germline, CDR1 is LNHDA, CDR2 SQIVND (reference sequence). The V end was cut by 6 bases, the J end by 0 bases, with 8 bases between. There are 14 residues in the CDR3. Amplified regions were TCR beta CDR3 sequences from RNA transcripts. A first-round RT-PCR of the TCR CDR3 used the HTBI primer set. TCRdb ran MiXCR on the multiplex PCR reads and lists one entry per CDR3 protein. The table shows around 690,000 distinct CDR3 sequences, with 17% occurring only once. Subjects aged 18 to 65 presented with newly diagnosed hyperthyroidism of less than 2 months' duration. Used for diagnoses were clinical symptoms, serum thyroxine and TRAb, thyroid ultrasound and orbital computed tomography. Note on this clonotype: Its antigen is undetermined.

Findings of the study overall: Blood samples included most of the expanded thyroid clonotypes exceeding 0.001. Before onset, by a median of approximately 6.8 months, the model predicted ophthalmopathy.

The source material was blood. This chain connects TRBV19 to TRBJ2-2; a weak D match, TRBD1 (5 bases). The receptor's source is a man aged 45 to 65 with Graves' hyperthyroidism. The CDR3 here is CASRAGPNTGELFF. The CDR3 DNA follows: TGTGCCAGTAGAGCAGGGCCGAACACCGGGGAGCTGTTTTTT.